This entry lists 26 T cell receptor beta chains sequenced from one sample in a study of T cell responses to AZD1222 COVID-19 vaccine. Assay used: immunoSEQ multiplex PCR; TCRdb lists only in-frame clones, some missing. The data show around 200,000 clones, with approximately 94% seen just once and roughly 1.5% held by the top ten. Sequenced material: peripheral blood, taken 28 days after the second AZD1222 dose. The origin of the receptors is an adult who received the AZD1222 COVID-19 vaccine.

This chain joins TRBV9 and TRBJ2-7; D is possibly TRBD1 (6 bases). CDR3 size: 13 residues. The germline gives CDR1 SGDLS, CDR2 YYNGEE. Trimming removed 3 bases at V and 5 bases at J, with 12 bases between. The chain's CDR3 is CASSGGQPHEQYF. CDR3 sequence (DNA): TGTGCCAGCAGCGGCGGACAGCCCCACGAGCAGTACTTC.

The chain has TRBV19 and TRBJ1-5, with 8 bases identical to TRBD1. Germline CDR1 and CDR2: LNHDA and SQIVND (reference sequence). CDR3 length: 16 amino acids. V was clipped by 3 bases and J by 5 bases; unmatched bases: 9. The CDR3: CASSIWAGQGYQPQHF. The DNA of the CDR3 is TGTGCCAGTAGTATTTGGGCCGGACAGGGATATCAGCCCCAGCATTTT. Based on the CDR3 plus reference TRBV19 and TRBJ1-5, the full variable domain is DGGITQSPKYLFRKEGQNVTLSCEQNLNHDAMYWYRQDPGQGLRLIYYSQIVNDFQKGDIAEGYSVSREKKESFPLTVTSAQKNPTAFYLCASSIWAGQGYQPQHFGDGTRLSIL.

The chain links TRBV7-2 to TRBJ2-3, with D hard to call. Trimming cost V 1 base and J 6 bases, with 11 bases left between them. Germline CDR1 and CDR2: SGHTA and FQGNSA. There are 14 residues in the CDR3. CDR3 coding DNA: TGTGCCAGCAGCTTAGTTGCAGGTATCGATACGCAGTATTTT. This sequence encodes CASSLVAGIDTQYF.

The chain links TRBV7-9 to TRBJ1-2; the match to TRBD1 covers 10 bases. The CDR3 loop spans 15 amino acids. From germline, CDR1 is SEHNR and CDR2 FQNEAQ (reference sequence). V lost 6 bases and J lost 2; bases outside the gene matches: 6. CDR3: CASRETGGRNYGYTF. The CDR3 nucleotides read TGTGCCAGCAGAGAGACAGGGGGCCGGAACTATGGCTACACCTTC.

CDR3 region: CASSIERGSYEQYF. In nucleotides, the CDR3 is TGTGCCAGCAGCATTGAGCGGGGGAGCTACGAGCAGTACTTC. The genes are TRBV7-2 and TRBJ2-7; 8 bases align to TRBD2. Losses at the gene ends were 5 bases for V and 3 bases for J; bases not matched to a gene: 6. The CDR3 is made up of 14 amino acids. Germline V CDR1 and CDR2: SGHTA, FQGNSA.

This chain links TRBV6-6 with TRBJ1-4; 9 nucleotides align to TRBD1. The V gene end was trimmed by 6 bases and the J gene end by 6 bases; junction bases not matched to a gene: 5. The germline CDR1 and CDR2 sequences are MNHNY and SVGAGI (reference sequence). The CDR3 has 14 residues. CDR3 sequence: CASSPGTGYEKLFF. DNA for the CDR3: TGTGCCAGCAGCCCCGGGACAGGGTATGAAAAACTGTTTTTT.

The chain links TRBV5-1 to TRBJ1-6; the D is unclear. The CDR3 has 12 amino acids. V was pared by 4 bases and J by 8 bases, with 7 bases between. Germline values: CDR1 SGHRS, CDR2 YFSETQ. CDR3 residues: CASSPVDSPLHF. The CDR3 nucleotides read TGCGCCAGCAGCCCAGTAGATTCACCCCTCCACTTT.

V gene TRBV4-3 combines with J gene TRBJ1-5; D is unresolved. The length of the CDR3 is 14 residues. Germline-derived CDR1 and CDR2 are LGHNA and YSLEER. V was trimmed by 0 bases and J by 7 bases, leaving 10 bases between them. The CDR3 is CASSQDHSGQPQHF. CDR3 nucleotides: TGCGCCAGCAGCCAAGATCACAGCGGGCAGCCCCAGCATTTT.

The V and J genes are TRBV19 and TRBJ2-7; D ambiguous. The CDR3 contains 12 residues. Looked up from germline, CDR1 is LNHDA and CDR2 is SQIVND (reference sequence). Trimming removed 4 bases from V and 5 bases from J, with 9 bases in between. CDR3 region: CASSTGRNEQYF. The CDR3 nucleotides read TGTGCCAGTAGTACAGGAAGGAACGAGCAGTACTTC.

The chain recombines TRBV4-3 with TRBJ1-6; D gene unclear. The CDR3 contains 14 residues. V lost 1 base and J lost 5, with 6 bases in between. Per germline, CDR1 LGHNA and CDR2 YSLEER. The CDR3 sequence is CASSQGRNNSPLHF. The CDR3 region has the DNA TGCGCCAGCAGCCAAGGTCGTAATAATTCACCCCTCCACTTT.

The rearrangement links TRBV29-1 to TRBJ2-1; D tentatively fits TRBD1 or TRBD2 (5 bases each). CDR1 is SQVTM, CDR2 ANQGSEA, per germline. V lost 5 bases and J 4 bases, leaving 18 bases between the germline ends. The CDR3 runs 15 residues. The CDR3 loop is CSVLLYGTLYNEQFF. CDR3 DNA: TGCAGCGTTCTTCTCTACGGGACCTTATACAATGAGCAGTTCTTC.

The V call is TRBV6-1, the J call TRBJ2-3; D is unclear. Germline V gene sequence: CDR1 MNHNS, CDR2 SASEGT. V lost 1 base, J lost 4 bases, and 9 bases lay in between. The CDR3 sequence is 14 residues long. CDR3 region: CASSEVRAADTQYF. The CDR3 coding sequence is TGTGCCAGCAGTGAAGTTAGGGCGGCAGATACGCAGTATTTT.

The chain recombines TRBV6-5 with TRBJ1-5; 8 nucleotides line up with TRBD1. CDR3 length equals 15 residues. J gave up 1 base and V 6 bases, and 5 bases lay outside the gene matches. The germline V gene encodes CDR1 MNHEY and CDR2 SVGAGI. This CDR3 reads CASSSGGLSNQPQHF. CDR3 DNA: TGTGCCAGCAGCTCAGGGGGCTTAAGCAATCAGCCCCAGCATTTT.

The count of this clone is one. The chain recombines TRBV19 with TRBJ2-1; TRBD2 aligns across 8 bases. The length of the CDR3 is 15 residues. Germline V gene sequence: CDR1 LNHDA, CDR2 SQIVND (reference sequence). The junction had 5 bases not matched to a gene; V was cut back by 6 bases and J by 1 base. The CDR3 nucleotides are TGTGCCAGTAGCCCGAGCGGGAGTTCCTACAATGAGCAGTTCTTC. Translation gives CASSPSGSSYNEQFF.

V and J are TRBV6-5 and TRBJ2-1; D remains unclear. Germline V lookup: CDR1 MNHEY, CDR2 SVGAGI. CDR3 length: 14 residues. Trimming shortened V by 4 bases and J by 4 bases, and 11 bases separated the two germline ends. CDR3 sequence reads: CASSSLDIYNEQFF. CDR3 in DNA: TGTGCCAGCAGTTCCCTAGACATTTACAATGAGCAGTTCTTC.

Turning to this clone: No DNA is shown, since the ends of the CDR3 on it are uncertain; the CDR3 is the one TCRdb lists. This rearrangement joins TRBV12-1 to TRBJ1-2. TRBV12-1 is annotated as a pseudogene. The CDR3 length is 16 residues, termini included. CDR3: CASSFAGGNFNYGYTF.

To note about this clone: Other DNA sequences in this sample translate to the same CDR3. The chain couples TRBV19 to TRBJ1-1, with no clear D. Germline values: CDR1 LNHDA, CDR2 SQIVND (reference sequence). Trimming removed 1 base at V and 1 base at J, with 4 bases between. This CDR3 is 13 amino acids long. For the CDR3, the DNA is TGTGCCAGTAGTATAGGGCCGAACACTGAAGCTTTCTTT. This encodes CASSIGPNTEAFF.

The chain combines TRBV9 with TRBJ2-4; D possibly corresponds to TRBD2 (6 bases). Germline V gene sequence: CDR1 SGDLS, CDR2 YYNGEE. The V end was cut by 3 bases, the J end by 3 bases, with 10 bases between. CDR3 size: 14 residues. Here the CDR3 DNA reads TGTGCCAGCAGCGGCGGACTAAACAAAAACATTCAGTACTTC. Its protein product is CASSGGLNKNIQYF. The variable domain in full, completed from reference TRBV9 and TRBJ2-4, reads DSGVTQTPKHLITATGQRVTLRCSPRSGDLSVYWYQQSLDQGLQFLIQYYNGEERAKGNILERFSAQQFPDLHSELNLSSLELGDSALYFCASSGGLNKNIQYFGAGTRLSVL.

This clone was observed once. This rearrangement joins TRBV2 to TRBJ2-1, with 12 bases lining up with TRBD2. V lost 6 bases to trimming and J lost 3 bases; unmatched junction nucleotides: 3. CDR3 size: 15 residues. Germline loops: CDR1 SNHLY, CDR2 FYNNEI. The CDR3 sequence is CASSATSGSYNEQFF. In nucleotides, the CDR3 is TGTGCCAGCAGCGCGACTAGCGGGAGCTACAATGAGCAGTTCTTC.

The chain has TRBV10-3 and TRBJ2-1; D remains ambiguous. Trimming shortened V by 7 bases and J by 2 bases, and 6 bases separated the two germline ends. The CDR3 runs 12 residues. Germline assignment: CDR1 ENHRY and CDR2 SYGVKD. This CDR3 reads CAIKATYNEQFF. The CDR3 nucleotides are TGTGCCATCAAGGCTACCTACAATGAGCAGTTCTTC.

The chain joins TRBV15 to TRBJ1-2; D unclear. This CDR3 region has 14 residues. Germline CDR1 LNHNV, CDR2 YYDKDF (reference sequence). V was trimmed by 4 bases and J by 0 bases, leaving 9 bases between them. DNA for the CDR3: TGTGCCACCAGCAAAGAGTGGGCTAACTATGGCTACACCTTC. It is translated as CATSKEWANYGYTF.

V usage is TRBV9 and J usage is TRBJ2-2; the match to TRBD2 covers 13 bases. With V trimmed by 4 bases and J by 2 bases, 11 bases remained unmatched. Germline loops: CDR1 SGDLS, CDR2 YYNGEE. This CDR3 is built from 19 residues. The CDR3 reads CASSHSWTSGGINTGELFF. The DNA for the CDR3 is TGTGCCAGCAGCCATTCCTGGACTAGCGGGGGCATAAACACCGGGGAGCTGTTTTTT.

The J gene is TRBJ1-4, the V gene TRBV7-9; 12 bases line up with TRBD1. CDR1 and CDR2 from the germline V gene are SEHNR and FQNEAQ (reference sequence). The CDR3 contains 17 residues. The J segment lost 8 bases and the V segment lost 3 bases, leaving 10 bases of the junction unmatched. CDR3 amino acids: CASSLGTGGSIGEKLFF. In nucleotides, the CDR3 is TGTGCCAGCAGCTTGGGGACAGGGGGCTCGATTGGGGAAAAACTGTTTTTT.

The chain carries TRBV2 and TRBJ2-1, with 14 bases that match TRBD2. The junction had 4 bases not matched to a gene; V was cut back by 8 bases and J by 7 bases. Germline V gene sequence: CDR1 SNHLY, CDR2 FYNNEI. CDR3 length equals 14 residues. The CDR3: CASLGLAGVNEQFF. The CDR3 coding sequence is TGTGCCAGCCTGGGACTAGCGGGAGTTAATGAGCAGTTCTTC.

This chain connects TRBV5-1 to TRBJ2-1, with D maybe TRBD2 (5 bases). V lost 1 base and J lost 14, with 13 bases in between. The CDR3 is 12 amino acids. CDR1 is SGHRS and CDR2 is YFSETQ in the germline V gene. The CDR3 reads CASSLFSVGEFF. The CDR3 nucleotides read TGCGCCAGCAGCTTGTTTTCGGTGGGAGAGTTCTTC. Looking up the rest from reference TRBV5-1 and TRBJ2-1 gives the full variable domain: KAGVTQTPRYLIKTRGQQVTLSCSPISGHRSVSWYQQTPGQGLQFLFEYFSETQRNKGNFPGRFSGRQFSNSRSEMNVSTLELGDSALYLCASSLFSVGEFFGPGTRLTVL.

The CDR3 reads CSVGGYYEQYF. Here the CDR3 DNA reads TGCAGCGTTGGTGGGTACTACGAGCAGTACTTC. The V gene is TRBV29-1, the J gene TRBJ2-7; no firm D call. The CDR3 covers 11 residues. Germline V gives CDR1 SQVTM, CDR2 ANQGSEA. The V gene lost 4 bases and the J gene lost 3 bases, with 7 bases spanning the gap.